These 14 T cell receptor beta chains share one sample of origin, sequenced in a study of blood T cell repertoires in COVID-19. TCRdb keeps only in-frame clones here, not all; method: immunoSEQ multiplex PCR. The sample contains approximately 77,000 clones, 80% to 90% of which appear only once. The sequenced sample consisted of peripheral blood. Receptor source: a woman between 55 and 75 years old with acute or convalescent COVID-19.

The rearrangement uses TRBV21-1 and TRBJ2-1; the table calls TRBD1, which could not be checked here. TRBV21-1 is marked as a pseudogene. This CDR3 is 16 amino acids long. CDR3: CASTFTGYGLYNEQFF. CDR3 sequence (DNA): TGTGCCAGTACCTTTACAGGGTACGGCCTTTACAATGAGCAGTTCTTC.

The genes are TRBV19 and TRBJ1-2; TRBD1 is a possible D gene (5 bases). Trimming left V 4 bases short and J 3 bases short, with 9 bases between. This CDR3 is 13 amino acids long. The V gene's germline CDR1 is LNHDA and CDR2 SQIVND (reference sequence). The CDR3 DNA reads TGTGCCAGTAGTACAGGGCCTGACTATGGCTACACCTTC. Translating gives CASSTGPDYGYTF.

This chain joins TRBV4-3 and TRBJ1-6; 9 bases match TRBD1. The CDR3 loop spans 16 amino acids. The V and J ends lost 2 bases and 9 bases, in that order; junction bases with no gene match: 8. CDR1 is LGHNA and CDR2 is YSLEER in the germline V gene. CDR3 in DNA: TGCGCCAGCAGCCAAAAGCCGGGACAGGGAGGTTCACCCCTCCACTTT. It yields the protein CASSQKPGQGGSPLHF.

CDR3 bases: TGTGCCAGCAGCTTGGTCCGGGGGTCGGGAAACATTCAGTACTTC. This sequence encodes CASSLVRGSGNIQYF. This chain uses TRBV5-6 with TRBJ2-4; D may be TRBD2 (6 bases). CDR1 SGHDT and CDR2 YYEEEE come from the germline V gene. V lost 0 bases, J lost 6 bases, and 13 bases lay in between. The CDR3 runs to 15 residues.

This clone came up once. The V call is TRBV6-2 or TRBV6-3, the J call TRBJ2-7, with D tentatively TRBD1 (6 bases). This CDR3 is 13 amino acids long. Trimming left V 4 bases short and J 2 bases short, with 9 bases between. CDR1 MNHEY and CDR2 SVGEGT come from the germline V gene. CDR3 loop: CASSWGLTYEQYF. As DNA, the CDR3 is TGTGCCAGCAGTTGGGGGCTAACCTACGAGCAGTACTTC.

In DNA form, the CDR3 reads TGTGCCAGCAGTTATCCCCCAGATGGCTACACCTTC. Its protein product is CASSYPPDGYTF. The J gene is TRBJ1-2, the V gene TRBV6-2 or TRBV6-3; D unclear. Germline V lookup: CDR1 MNHEY, CDR2 SVGEGT. This CDR3 is 12 amino acids long. V was cut by 3 bases and J by 6 bases, with 8 bases left in between.

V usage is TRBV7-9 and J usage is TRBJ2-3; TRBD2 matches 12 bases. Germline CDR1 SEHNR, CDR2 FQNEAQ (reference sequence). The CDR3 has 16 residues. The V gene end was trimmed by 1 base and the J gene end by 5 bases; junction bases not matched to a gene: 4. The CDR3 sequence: CASSLGLAGARDTQYF. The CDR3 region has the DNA TGTGCCAGCAGCTTAGGACTAGCGGGGGCTCGAGATACGCAGTATTTT.

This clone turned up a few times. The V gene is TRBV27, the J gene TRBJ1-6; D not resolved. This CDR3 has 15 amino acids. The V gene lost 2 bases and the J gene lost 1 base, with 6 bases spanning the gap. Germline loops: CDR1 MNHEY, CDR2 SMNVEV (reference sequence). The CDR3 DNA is TGTGCCAGCAGTTTACCCCGGTCCTATAATTCACCCCTCCACTTT. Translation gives CASSLPRSYNSPLHF.

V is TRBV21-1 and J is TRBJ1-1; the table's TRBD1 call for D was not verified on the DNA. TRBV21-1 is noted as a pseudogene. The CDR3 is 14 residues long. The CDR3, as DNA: TGTGCCAGCAGCAAAGCGTGGGACAGACGTGAAGCTTTCTTT. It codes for CASSKAWDRREAFF.

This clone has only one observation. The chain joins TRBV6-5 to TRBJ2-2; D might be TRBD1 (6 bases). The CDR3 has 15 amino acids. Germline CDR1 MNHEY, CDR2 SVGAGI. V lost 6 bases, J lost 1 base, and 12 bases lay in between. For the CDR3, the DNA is TGTGCCAGCAGCAGGACAGCGAGGAACACCGGGGAGCTGTTTTTT. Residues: CASSRTARNTGELFF.

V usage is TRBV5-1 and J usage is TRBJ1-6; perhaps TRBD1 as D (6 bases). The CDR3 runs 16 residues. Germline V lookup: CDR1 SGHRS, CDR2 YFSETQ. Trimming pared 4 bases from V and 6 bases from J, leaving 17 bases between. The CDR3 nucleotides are TGCGCCAGCAGCCCAGGGACATCCCTGGGTAATTCACCCCTCCACTTT. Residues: CASSPGTSLGNSPLHF.

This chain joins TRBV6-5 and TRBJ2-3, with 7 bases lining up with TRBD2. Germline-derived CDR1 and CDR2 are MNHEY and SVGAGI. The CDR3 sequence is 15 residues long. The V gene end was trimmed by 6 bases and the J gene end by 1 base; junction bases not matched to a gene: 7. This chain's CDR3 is CASRAGAAGTDTQYF. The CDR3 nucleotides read TGTGCCAGCAGGGCGGGAGCCGCGGGCACAGATACGCAGTATTTT.

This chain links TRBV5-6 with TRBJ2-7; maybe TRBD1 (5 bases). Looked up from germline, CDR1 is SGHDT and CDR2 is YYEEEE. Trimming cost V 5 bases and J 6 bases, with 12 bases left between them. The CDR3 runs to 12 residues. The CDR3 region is CASSPQGFEQYF. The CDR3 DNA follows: TGTGCCAGCAGTCCCCAGGGTTTCGAGCAGTACTTC.

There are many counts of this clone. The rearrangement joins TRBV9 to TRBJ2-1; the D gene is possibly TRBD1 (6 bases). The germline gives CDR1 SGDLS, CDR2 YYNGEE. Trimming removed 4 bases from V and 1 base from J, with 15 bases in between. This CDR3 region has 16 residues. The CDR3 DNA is TGTGCCAGCAGCCCACACGGGCAGGGGTCCTACAATGAGCAGTTCTTC. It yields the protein CASSPHGQGSYNEQFF.